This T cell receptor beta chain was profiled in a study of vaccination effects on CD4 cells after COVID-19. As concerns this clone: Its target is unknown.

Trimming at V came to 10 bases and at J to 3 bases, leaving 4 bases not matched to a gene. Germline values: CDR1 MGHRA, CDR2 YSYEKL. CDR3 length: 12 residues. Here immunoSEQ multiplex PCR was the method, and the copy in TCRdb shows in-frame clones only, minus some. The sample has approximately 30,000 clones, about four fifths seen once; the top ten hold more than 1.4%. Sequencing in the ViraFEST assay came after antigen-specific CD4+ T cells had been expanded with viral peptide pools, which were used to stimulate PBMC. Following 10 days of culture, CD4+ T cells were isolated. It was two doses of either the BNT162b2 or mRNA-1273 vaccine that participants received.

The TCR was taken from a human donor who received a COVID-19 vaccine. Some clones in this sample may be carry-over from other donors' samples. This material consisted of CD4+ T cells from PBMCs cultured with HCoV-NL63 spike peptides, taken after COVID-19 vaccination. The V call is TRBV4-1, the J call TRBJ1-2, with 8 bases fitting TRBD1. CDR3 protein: CATKDRDYGYTF. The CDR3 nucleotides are TGCGCCACCAAGGACAGGGACTATGGCTACACCTTC.